The rows below give T cell receptor beta chains drawn from one sample of a study of CD8 T cells in ankylosing spondylitis. In TCRdb, the 5' RACE reads were re-called with MiXCR into one record per CDR3 protein. The data hold 700,000 to 850,000 distinct CDR3 sequences, with 12% observed a single time. The sample taken for sequencing was blood, either unsorted or a sorted T cell fraction (not recorded which). The receptors here all came from a male donor with ankylosing spondylitis. The CDR3 runs from the conserved cysteine through the conserved F or W. The D gene is left open where the match is weak. Size is omitted from some rows. Given values are once, few, many or a class for expanded clones.

D,size,V,J,CDR3,DNA
-,many,TRBV5-5,TRBJ1-1,CASSVDSFRKAFF,TGTGCCAGCAGCGTAGACAGTTTTCGGAAAGCTTTCTTT
-,-,TRBV5-1,TRBJ2-1,CASSLAQGGNNEQFF,TGCGCCAGCAGCTTGGCACAGGGAGGCAACAATGAGCAGTTCTTC
-,-,TRBV15,TRBJ2-2,CATSRTTATGELFF,TGTGCCACCAGCAGAACCACAGCCACCGGGGAGCTGTTTTTT
TRBD1,-,TRBV4-2,TRBJ1-2,CASSQGQGVQNYGYTF,TGTGCCAGCAGCCAGGGACAGGGAGTACAGAACTATGGCTACACCTTC
-,few,TRBV6-1,TRBJ2-3,CASIQDMRTDTQYF,TGTGCCAGCATCCAGGATATGCGCACAGATACGCAGTATTTT
TRBD1,many,TRBV11-2,TRBJ1-2,CASSLLQGNYGYTF,TGTGCCAGCAGCTTACTACAGGGGAACTATGGCTACACCTTC
TRBD1,-,TRBV7-9,TRBJ1-1,CASSPTGARNTEAFF,TGTGCCAGCAGCCCGACAGGGGCCCGGAACACTGAAGCTTTCTTT
-,-,TRBV20-1,TRBJ1-2,CRIANVYYGYTF,TGCAGGATCGCGAATGTCTACTATGGCTACACCTTC
-,few,TRBV18,TRBJ2-7,CASSPPQGRAREQYF,TGTGCCAGCTCACCACCGCAGGGGCGGGCGAGGGAGCAGTACTTC
TRBD1,many,TRBV4-1,TRBJ1-2,CASSQTRTGRYGYTF,TGCGCCAGCAGCCAAACCCGGACAGGACGTTATGGCTACACCTTC
TRBD1,-,TRBV20-1,TRBJ2-7,CSARDRQGWTYEQYF,TGCAGTGCTAGAGACCGACAGGGATGGACCTACGAGCAGTACTTC
-,many,TRBV5-1,TRBJ1-2,CASSIGPGNYGYTF,TGCGCCAGCAGCATCGGACCAGGGAACTATGGCTACACCTTC
TRBD2,few,TRBV20-1,TRBJ2-5,CSALGWTSGGVGQYF,TGCAGTGCCCTTGGATGGACTAGCGGGGGTGTTGGCCAGTACTTC
TRBD2,-,TRBV9,TRBJ2-3,CASSGGFLAADTQYF,TGTGCCAGCAGCGGAGGATTCCTAGCGGCAGATACGCAGTATTTT
-,few,TRBV2,TRBJ1-2,CASSDPGSGYTF,TGTGCCAGCAGTGATCCGGGGTCTGGCTACACCTTC
-,few,TRBV20-1,TRBJ1-1,CSASGGSGAFF,TGCAGTGCTAGCGGGGGCTCTGGAGCTTTCTTT
TRBD2,many,TRBV29-1,TRBJ2-1,CSTDRGTSSHNEQFF,TGCAGCACTGACCGCGGGACTAGTTCCCACAATGAGCAGTTCTTC
-,many,TRBV20-1,TRBJ1-4,CSARRTANEKLFF,TGCAGTGCTAGGAGGACAGCTAATGAAAAACTGTTTTTT
-,few,TRBV7-2,TRBJ2-7,CASSLYGSSYEQYF,TGTGCCAGCAGCTTATATGGGTCCTCCTACGAGCAGTACTTC
-,many,TRBV20-1,TRBJ2-7,CSASRGMREQYF,TGCAGTGCTAGTCGGGGAATGAGGGAGCAGTACTTC
-,few,TRBV18,TRBJ1-2,CASSPRAGEDNYGYTF,TGTGCCAGCTCACCCCGGGCAGGGGAAGATAACTATGGCTACACCTTC
TRBD1,-,TRBV27,TRBJ1-2,CASSLTGGRGNSGYTF,TGTGCCAGCAGTTTGACAGGGGGCAGAGGAAACTCTGGCTACACCTTC
-,-,TRBV20-1,TRBJ2-1,CSARDLRGARNEQFF,TGCAGTGCTAGAGATCTCAGGGGCGCTAGGAATGAGCAGTTCTTC
-,few,TRBV28,TRBJ2-3,CASRPSSTDTQYF,TGTGCCAGCAGGCCCTCTAGCACAGATACGCAGTATTTT
-,few,TRBV24-1,TRBJ2-3,CATSDLMDTQYF,TGTGCCACCAGTGATTTGATGGATACGCAGTATTTT
TRBD1,-,TRBV20-1,TRBJ1-1,CSAFPGQGLTEAFF,TGCAGTGCATTTCCGGGACAGGGGCTAACTGAAGCTTTCTTT
-,-,TRBV18,TRBJ1-5,CASSPVSSNQPQHF,TGTGCCAGCTCTCCCGTCAGCAGCAATCAGCCCCAGCATTTT
-,-,TRBV7-9,TRBJ2-3,CASSRVVPRVTDTQYF,TGTGCCAGCAGCCGTGTGGTACCGAGAGTCACAGATACGCAGTATTTT
-,-,TRBV29-1,TRBJ1-1,CSVAGRGGDTEAFF,TGCAGCGTTGCGGGCAGGGGAGGGGACACTGAAGCTTTCTTT
-,-,TRBV5-1,TRBJ1-2,CASSLRGGSVRGYTF,TGCGCCAGCAGCTTGCGGGGGGGATCGGTGAGGGGCTACACCTTC
-,-,TRBV6-4,TRBJ2-3,CASSPTWTTDTQYF,TGTGCCAGCAGTCCTACCTGGACCACAGATACGCAGTATTTT
-,many,TRBV5-1,TRBJ2-2,CASSLRGFTGELFF,TGCGCCAGCAGCTTGAGAGGGTTCACCGGGGAGCTGTTTTTT
-,many,TRBV7-2,TRBJ2-7,CASSLVVTLSSYEQYF,TGTGCCAGCAGCTTAGTAGTGACTTTAAGCTCCTACGAGCAGTACTTC
-,few,TRBV6-5,TRBJ1-2,CASSSFITSTRGGYTF,TGTGCCAGCAGTTCATTTATTACATCAACCCGGGGTGGCTACACCTTC
-,-,TRBV4-2,TRBJ2-3,CASSQDAQLTDTQYF,TGTGCCAGCAGCCAAGATGCGCAACTCACAGATACGCAGTATTTT
-,few,TRBV29-1,TRBJ2-7,CSVGRVGGEQYF,TGCAGCGTTGGGCGGGTAGGGGGAGAGCAGTACTTC
TRBD1,few,TRBV5-1,TRBJ1-6,CASSPDREGSPLHF,TGCGCCAGCAGCCCAGACAGGGAGGGCTCACCCCTCCACTTT
-,many,TRBV4-2,TRBJ2-3,CASSQPTGADTQYF,TGTGCCAGCAGCCAACCGACTGGGGCCGATACGCAGTATTTT
-,-,TRBV19,TRBJ2-4,CASSVGGSAKNIQYF,TGTGCCAGTAGTGTCGGTGGCTCGGCCAAAAACATTCAGTACTTC
TRBD1,few,TRBV5-1,TRBJ1-2,CASSLPGTGGRGYTF,TGCGCCAGCAGCTTACCCGGGACAGGGGGCCGTGGCTACACCTTC
-,many,TRBV28,TRBJ2-7,CASSTIQGSDEQYF,TGTGCCAGCAGTACAATACAGGGATCGGACGAGCAGTACTTC
-,-,TRBV9,TRBJ1-2,CASSVEGMSGYTF,TGTGCCAGCAGCGTAGAAGGGATGAGCGGCTACACCTTC
-,many,TRBV29-1,TRBJ2-4,CSVEDPVAKNIQYF,TGCAGCGTTGAAGATCCTGTAGCCAAAAACATTCAGTACTTC
-,few,TRBV7-2,TRBJ1-5,CASSLEGFAIQPQHF,TGTGCCAGCAGCTTAGAGGGTTTCGCGATTCAGCCCCAGCATTTT
TRBD1,many,TRBV15,TRBJ2-1,CATSRDRDNEQFF,TGTGCCACCAGCAGGGACAGGGACAATGAGCAGTTCTTC
-,-,TRBV20-1,TRBJ1-6,CSAWTEKSYTLHF,TGCAGTGCCTGGACAGAAAAATCTTACACCCTCCACTTT
-,many,TRBV20-1,TRBJ1-3,CSAQKGGNTIYF,TGCAGTGCGCAGAAAGGGGGAAACACCATATATTTT
-,many,TRBV5-1,TRBJ1-1,CASSPMIRASRVEAFF,TGCGCCAGCAGCCCTATGATACGGGCCTCACGAGTTGAAGCTTTCTTT
-,few,TRBV5-1,TRBJ2-3,CASSLDPADTQYF,TGCGCCAGCAGCCTGGACCCGGCCGATACGCAGTATTTT
-,few,TRBV4-2,TRBJ1-2,CASSQSLLNYGYTF,TGTGCCAGCAGCCAAAGTCTCCTTAACTATGGCTACACCTTC
-,-,TRBV27,TRBJ1-5,CASSLYSLTSGQPQHF,TGTGCCAGCAGTTTATATTCCCTGACCTCGGGTCAGCCCCAGCATTTT
-,few,TRBV9,TRBJ2-7,CASSVWSLSYEQYF,TGTGCCAGCAGCGTATGGAGTTTATCCTACGAGCAGTACTTC
-,-,TRBV7-2,TRBJ2-7,CASSLPGLLEQYF,TGTGCCAGCAGCTTACCGGGCCTCCTCGAGCAGTACTTC
-,-,TRBV4-3,TRBJ1-2,CASSHSPTNYGYTF,TGCGCCAGCAGCCACAGTCCGACTAACTATGGCTACACCTTC
-,few,TRBV24-1,TRBJ2-1,CATSDLKGSSYNEQFF,TGTGCCACCAGTGATTTAAAGGGAAGCTCCTACAATGAGCAGTTCTTC
TRBD2,-,TRBV7-9,TRBJ2-3,CASSSRGSQADTQYF,TGTGCCAGCAGCTCACGCGGGAGCCAGGCAGATACGCAGTATTTT
TRBD2,-,TRBV2,TRBJ2-2,CASSELDSGRENTGELFF,TGTGCCAGCAGTGAACTGGATAGCGGGAGGGAGAACACCGGGGAGCTGTTTTTT
-,few,TRBV6-2/TRBV6-3,TRBJ2-3,CASSNGRTDTQYF,TGTGCCAGCAGTAATGGACGCACAGATACGCAGTATTTT
-,-,TRBV5-6,TRBJ1-2,CASRRVEDYGYTF,TGTGCCAGCCGCAGGGTAGAAGACTATGGCTACACCTTC